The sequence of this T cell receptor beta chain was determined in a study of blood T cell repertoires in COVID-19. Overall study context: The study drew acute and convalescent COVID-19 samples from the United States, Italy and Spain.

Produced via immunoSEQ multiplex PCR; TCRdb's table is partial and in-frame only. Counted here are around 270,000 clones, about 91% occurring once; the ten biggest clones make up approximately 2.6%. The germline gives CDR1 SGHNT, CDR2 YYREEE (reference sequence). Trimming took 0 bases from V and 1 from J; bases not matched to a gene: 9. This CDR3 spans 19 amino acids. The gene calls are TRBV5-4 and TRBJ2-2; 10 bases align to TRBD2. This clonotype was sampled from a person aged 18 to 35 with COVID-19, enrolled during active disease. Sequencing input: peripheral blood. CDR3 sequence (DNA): TGTGCCAGCAGCTTGGGTTCGATAGCGGGAGGCCTGAACACCGGGGAGCTGTTTTTT. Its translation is CASSLGSIAGGLNTGELFF.